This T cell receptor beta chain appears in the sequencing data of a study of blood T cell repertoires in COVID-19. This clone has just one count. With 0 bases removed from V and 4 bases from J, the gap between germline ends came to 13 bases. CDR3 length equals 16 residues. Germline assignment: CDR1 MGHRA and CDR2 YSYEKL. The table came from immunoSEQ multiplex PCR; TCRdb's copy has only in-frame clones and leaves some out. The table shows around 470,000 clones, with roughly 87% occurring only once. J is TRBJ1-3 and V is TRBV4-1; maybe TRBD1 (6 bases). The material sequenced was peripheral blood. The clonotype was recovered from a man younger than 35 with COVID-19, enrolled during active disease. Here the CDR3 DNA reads TGCGCCAGCAGCCAAGATGTGGCAGGGACAGGAAACACCATATATTTT. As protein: CASSQDVAGTGNTIYF.